Below, one TCR beta chain is given with its context. Its specificity is not known. The assay was immunoSEQ multiplex PCR, and TCRdb's table has in-frame clones only and misses some. Seen here are roughly 43,000 clones, 65% to 80% observed once, and the top ten hold over 12%. This sample is drawn from a study of vaccination effects on CD4 cells after COVID-19. Expansion of antigen-specific CD4+ T cells with viral peptide pools was carried out by the ViraFEST assay before sequencing. CD4+ T cells were isolated after around ten days of culture. Everyone in the study got two shots of either the BNT162b2 or mRNA-1273 vaccine. This clonotype was sampled from a human donor who received a COVID-19 vaccine. The sequenced sample was CD4+ T cells from PBMCs cultured with HCoV-OC43 spike peptides, obtained after COVID-19 vaccination. Subset reported: HCoV-OC43 spike overlapping peptide pool stimulation.

The CDR3 DNA reads TGTGCCAGCAGGAAAGGGGACAGTAATTCACCCCTCCACTTT. The encoded protein is CASRKGDSNSPLHF. The genes are TRBV3-1 (or the pseudogene TRBV3-2) and TRBJ1-6; 7 bases align to TRBD1. V lost 6 bases and J lost 6; bases outside the gene matches: 5. Germline V gives CDR1 LGHDT, CDR2 YNNKEL (reference sequence). The CDR3 extends over 14 amino acids.